The sample holds a few counts of the clone carrying this TCR beta chain. Its antigen remains unknown. The entry originates in a study of cytomegalovirus exposure and HLA in healthy donors. Study-level points and caveats: The study had only CMV serostatus as immune exposure information. The listing of fewer than 200 TCR beta chains classed them as cytomegalovirus-associated. It emerged from a later analysis that several of the most significant clusters appeared to be linked to common viral pathogens.

The V gene's germline CDR1 is SGHTA and CDR2 FQGNSA. The CDR3 totals 17 residues. V lost 1 base and J lost 4; bases outside the gene matches: 13. Donors counted as nominally healthy when sampled, yet unrecorded immune exposures were likely. PCR involved 60 Vbeta and 13 Jbeta primers. Method: immunoSEQ multiplex PCR; TCRdb's copy keeps in-frame clones and lacks some. The sample has roughly 170,000 clones; 75% are singletons. Material: PBMCs. This TCR derives from a female donor in good health and CMV-seronegative. The rearrangement uses TRBV7-2 and TRBJ2-7, with 7 bases aligning to TRBD1. CDR3 protein: CASSLGPSTGSVYEQYF. The CDR3 DNA reads TGTGCCAGCAGCTTAGGGCCTTCGACAGGGTCGGTTTACGAGCAGTACTTC.